This record concerns one T cell receptor (beta chain) sequence. Its target is unknown. The record originates from a study of T-cell reconstitution after alpha-beta-depleted transplantation in children. Broader study findings: T-cell numbers and diversity, one year after transplant, stemmed largely from T cells that were newly produced.

The V end lost 6 bases, the J end lost 1 base, and 7 bases lay between the germline ends. CDR3 size: 13 residues. The germline gives CDR1 MNHNS, CDR2 SASEGT. Researchers prepared the TCRbeta library using unique molecular identifiers, the study reports. TCRdb itself ran the PCR reads through MiXCR, one entry per CDR3 protein. Among 800,000 to 1,000,000 distinct CDR3 sequences listed, about 29% were seen once. The sequence derives from a boy under two years old who had a stem cell transplant for SCID, so the T cells may come from the graft donor. The V and J genes are TRBV6-1 and TRBJ1-3; no clear D. Material: PBMCs, mostly from graft donor cells, obtained 360 days after TCRalphabeta/CD19-depleted stem cell transplant. The CDR3 region is CASSVGSGNTIYF. The CDR3 DNA follows: TGTGCCAGCAGCGTTGGATCTGGAAACACCATATATTTT.